Here is one T cell receptor (beta chain) with its context. Its antigen is undetermined. The entry originates in a study of cytomegalovirus exposure and HLA in healthy donors. General study findings and limits: Previously analyzed data showed that most TCR beta V segments were productive at a frequency of about 87% or about 30%. Certain indistinguishable V segments, among them TRBV6-2 and TRBV6-3, were excluded.

Per the germline V gene, CDR1 is KGHSH and CDR2 is LQKENI. V was cut by 3 bases and J by 5 bases, with 5 bases left in between. The CDR3 is 12 amino acids. Primers for the PCR totalled 60 Vbeta and 13 Jbeta. Profiling relied on immunoSEQ multiplex PCR, and the TCRdb table lists in-frame clones only, not all of them. The sample comprises 100,000 to 150,000 clones, roughly 80% of which are singletons, and 1.2% rests with the top ten. Source material: PBMCs. The chain employs TRBV18 and TRBJ2-1; D is ambiguous. This receptor was identified in a female donor in good health and CMV-seronegative. The CDR3, as DNA: TGTGCCAGCTCACCGCTAAACAATGAGCAGTTCTTC. This encodes CASSPLNNEQFF.